This TCR beta chain was documented in a study of blood T cell repertoires in COVID-19. Overall study: Donors in the United States, Italy and Spain gave samples during acute or convalescent COVID-19.

TCRdb's copy holds only in-frame clones and misses some; the assay was immunoSEQ multiplex PCR. Of around 200,000 clones listed, 83% are singletons. Deletions cut 8 bases from V and 0 bases from J, with 9 bases between. The V gene's germline CDR1 is KGHDR and CDR2 SFDVKD. The CDR3 runs 13 residues. The receptor comes from a woman between 40 and 55 years old with active or convalescent COVID-19. The sequencing input was peripheral blood. The rearrangement uses TRBV24-1 and TRBJ1-1, with D maybe TRBD1 (6 bases). The CDR3 DNA reads TGTGCCACCACAGGGGCGATGAACACTGAAGCTTTCTTT. Its translation: CATTGAMNTEAFF.